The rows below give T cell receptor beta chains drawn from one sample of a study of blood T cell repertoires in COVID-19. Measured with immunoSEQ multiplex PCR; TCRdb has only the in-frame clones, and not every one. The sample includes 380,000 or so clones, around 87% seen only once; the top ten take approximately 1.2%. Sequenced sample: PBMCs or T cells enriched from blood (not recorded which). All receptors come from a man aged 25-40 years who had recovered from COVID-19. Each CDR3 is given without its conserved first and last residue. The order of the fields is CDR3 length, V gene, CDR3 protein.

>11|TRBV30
AWSSGGTDTQY
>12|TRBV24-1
ATSDGQTNQPQH
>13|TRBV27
ASSGRTGILWPAF
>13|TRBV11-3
ASSSRHKYSYEQY
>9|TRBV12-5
ASQGVNIQY
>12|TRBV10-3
AISGGEIAQPQH
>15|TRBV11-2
ASSFGSLQGVADTQY
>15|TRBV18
ASSPPSGLTGQETQY
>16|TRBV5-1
ASSLGIQAFSGANVLT
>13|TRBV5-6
ASSLRGGNTGELF
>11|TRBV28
ASSPGDSYEQY
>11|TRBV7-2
ASSFNRQGEQY
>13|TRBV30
AWSVHGFPYNEQF
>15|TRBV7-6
ASSLAFYRGAYNEQF
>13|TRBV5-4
AISPGTSGTYEQY
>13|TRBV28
ASSPGTGLYQPQH
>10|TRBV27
ASRQGAGELF
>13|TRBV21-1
ASSKKPTVWAEAF
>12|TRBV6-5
ASSPSRRSYGYT
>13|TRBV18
ASSKTPSSGNTIY
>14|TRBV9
ASSAYRGLNTGELF
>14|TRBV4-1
ASSQEYRGVNEKLF
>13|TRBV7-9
ASSLGQDQPNEAF
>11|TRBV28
ASNPWRYTEAF
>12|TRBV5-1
ASSPGTGVTEAF
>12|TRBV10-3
AISERGAQETQY
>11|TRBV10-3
AISDPDSSEAF
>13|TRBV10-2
ASWERTSYNSPLH
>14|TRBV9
ASSVAATGGYNEQF
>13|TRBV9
ASSLAGGSTDTQY
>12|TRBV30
AWIEDRGNSPLH
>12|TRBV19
ASSGGTRIDTQY
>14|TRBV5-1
ASSPAPGNSIYGYT
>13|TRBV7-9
ASSFSIGILQTQY
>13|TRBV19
ASSIATPGNSPLH